The 23 T cell receptor beta chains listed next were all sequenced from one sample in a study of blood T cell repertoires in COVID-19. Libraries were prepared by immunoSEQ multiplex PCR; TCRdb keeps only in-frame clonotypes and omits some of them. In the table there are around 100,000 clones, around 88% of which are singletons. Sequencing used peripheral blood. Receptors originate from a human donor in a cohort sampled during active COVID-19.

This clone has only one observation. The CDR3 loop is CSVPTPLYQETQYF. The CDR3 DNA reads TGCAGCGTCCCGACACCCCTGTACCAAGAGACCCAGTACTTC. The chain employs TRBV29-1 and TRBJ2-5; no reliable D call. This CDR3 comprises 14 residues. The germline CDR1 and CDR2 sequences are SQVTM and ANQGSEA. V gave up 6 bases and J gave up 0 bases, with 14 bases separating them.

This clone was counted once. The V gene is TRBV7-2, the J gene TRBJ2-3; TRBD1 is a possible D gene (6 bases). Trimming pared 5 bases from V and 0 bases from J, leaving 9 bases between. Germline V gene lookup returns CDR1 SGHTA and CDR2 FQGNSA. The CDR3 consists of 14 residues. The CDR3 nucleotides are TGTGCCAGCAGCCCCACAGGGAGCACAGATACGCAGTATTTT. This encodes CASSPTGSTDTQYF.

The V gene is TRBV19, the J gene TRBJ2-1, with D unresolved. This CDR3 is 14 amino acids long. In germline, CDR1 is LNHDA, CDR2 SQIVND (reference sequence). Trimming pared 3 bases from V and 8 bases from J, leaving 14 bases between. CDR3 sequence reads: CASSIFPRWYEQFF. CDR3 in DNA: TGTGCCAGTAGTATTTTCCCACGGTGGTATGAGCAGTTCTTC.

The chain employs TRBV7-9 and TRBJ2-3; 8 bases match TRBD2. Losses at the gene ends were 1 base for V and 0 bases for J; bases not matched to a gene: 3. Germline V gives CDR1 SEHNR, CDR2 FQNEAQ (reference sequence). This CDR3 contains 16 residues. This CDR3 is CASSLVSSGSTDTQYF. The CDR3, as DNA: TGTGCCAGCAGCTTAGTTTCTAGCGGGAGCACAGATACGCAGTATTTT.

The rearrangement joins TRBV19 to TRBJ1-2, with D unclear. V was trimmed by 1 base and J by 8 bases, leaving 8 bases between them. This CDR3 has 12 residues. Germline values: CDR1 LNHDA, CDR2 SQIVND (reference sequence). The DNA for the CDR3 is TGTGCCAGTAGTATAGGAGGGAGCGGCTACACCTTC. It codes for CASSIGGSGYTF.

This chain joins TRBV3-1 (or the pseudogene TRBV3-2) and TRBJ1-1; TRBD1 aligns across 7 bases. Germline V lookup: CDR1 LGHDT, CDR2 YNNKEL (reference sequence). The CDR3 has 14 residues. J was trimmed by 5 bases and V by 4 bases; bases with no gene match: 7. Here the CDR3 DNA reads TGTGCCAGCAGCCCATTCAGGGGGGAGACTGAAGCTTTCTTT. As protein: CASSPFRGETEAFF.

V and J are TRBV5-1 and TRBJ2-7; 10 positions match TRBD2. The CDR3 loop spans 16 amino acids. Trimming at V came to 4 bases and at J to 3 bases, leaving 10 bases not matched to a gene. Germline V gene data show CDR1 as SGHRS and CDR2 as YFSETQ. The DNA of the CDR3 is TGCGCCAGCAGCAGGGAGGCTAGCGGGGGAAGCTACGAGCAGTACTTC. Its translation: CASSREASGGSYEQYF.

Many counts were recorded for this clone. This chain links TRBV6-1 with TRBJ1-5, with D perhaps TRBD1 (5 bases). CDR1 is MNHNS and CDR2 is SASEGT in the germline V gene. The CDR3 contains 18 residues. V lost 0 bases to trimming and J lost 4 bases, with 19 bases between them. The CDR3 region has the DNA TGTGCCAGCAGTGAAGCTATACCGGGACTTCCACCAAATCAGCCCCAGCATTTT. It yields the protein CASSEAIPGLPPNQPQHF.

V gene TRBV7-9 combines with J gene TRBJ1-1; 11 positions agree with TRBD1. Trimming took 5 bases from V and 4 from J; bases not matched to a gene: 12. Germline-derived CDR1 and CDR2 are SEHNR and FQNEAQ (reference sequence). The CDR3 contains 17 residues. The CDR3 protein is CASSPGQGAVRGTEAFF. Written as DNA, the CDR3 is TGTGCCAGCAGCCCCGGACAGGGGGCAGTAAGGGGCACTGAAGCTTTCTTT.

The V call is TRBV6-5, the J call TRBJ2-7; D gene unclear. Germline V gene sequence: CDR1 MNHEY, CDR2 SVGAGI. V was trimmed by 5 bases and J by 4 bases, leaving 15 bases between them. CDR3 length: 14 residues. The CDR3: CASSTLNSIYEQYF. The CDR3 DNA reads TGTGCCAGCAGTACCTTAAACTCTATTTACGAGCAGTACTTC.

The chain recombines TRBV28 with TRBJ2-7; 7 nucleotides agree with TRBD2. Germline lookup yields CDR1 MDHEN and CDR2 SYDVKM. V was pared by 11 bases and J by 4 bases, with 14 bases of the junction left unmatched. The CDR3 runs to 14 residues. The CDR3 here is CASLRPGGRYEQYF. As DNA, the CDR3 is TGTGCCTCACTGCGACCGGGCGGGAGATACGAGCAGTACTTC.

The J gene is TRBJ2-1, the V gene TRBV28; 13 bases line up with TRBD2. CDR1 MDHEN and CDR2 SYDVKM come from the germline V gene. The trim removed 4 bases at V and 7 bases at J, leaving 7 bases unmatched. This CDR3 has 16 residues. CDR3 coding DNA: TGTGCCAGCAGTTCCCGACTAGCGGGAGGTTTAAATGAGCAGTTCTTC. As protein: CASSSRLAGGLNEQFF.

The rearrangement joins TRBV2 to TRBJ1-6; 7 bases are a match to TRBD1. Losses at the gene ends were 2 bases for V and 8 bases for J; bases not matched to a gene: 3. Germline V lookup: CDR1 SNHLY, CDR2 FYNNEI. The CDR3 covers 14 residues. The DNA of the CDR3 is TGTGCCAGCAGTGAAAGGGGGCGAGATTCACCCCTCCACTTT. Protein sequence: CASSERGRDSPLHF.

The J gene is TRBJ2-7, the V gene TRBV7-6; 10 bases agree with TRBD2. V was pared by 5 bases and J by 3 bases, with 1 base of the junction left unmatched. Germline V lookup: CDR1 SGHVS, CDR2 FNYEAQ. The CDR3 is 13 amino acids. The CDR3 sequence: CASSPSGGYEQYF. DNA of the CDR3: TGTGCCAGCAGCCCTAGCGGGGGCTACGAGCAGTACTTC.

J is TRBJ2-5 and V is TRBV3-1 (or the pseudogene TRBV3-2), with 11 bases identical to TRBD2. This CDR3 has 16 amino acids. V shed 4 bases, J shed 4 bases, and the junction held 8 bases outside the gene matches. Germline CDR1 is LGHDT and CDR2 is YNNKEL (reference sequence). The CDR3 bases are TGTGCCAGCAGCCTCTACATAGCGGGAGGGGGAGAGACCCAGTACTTC. Translation gives CASSLYIAGGGETQYF.

The chain recombines TRBV11-2 with TRBJ1-6; TRBD1 is a possible D gene (5 bases). The CDR3 length is 15 residues. The V end lost 3 bases, the J end lost 6 bases, and 12 bases lay between the germline ends. Germline V gene data show CDR1 as SGHAT and CDR2 as FQNNGV. CDR3 residues: CASSFQTAPNSPLHF. Here the CDR3 DNA reads TGTGCCAGCAGCTTCCAGACAGCCCCTAATTCACCCCTCCACTTT.

The chain carries TRBV7-9 and TRBJ1-2; D might be TRBD1 (6 bases). CDR3 length: 13 amino acids. The V gene's germline CDR1 is SEHNR and CDR2 FQNEAQ (reference sequence). The V end was cut by 1 base, the J end by 10 bases, with 13 bases between. The CDR3 DNA follows: TGTGCCAGCAGCTTAGGGACAGTCCTATCCTACACCTTC. Its protein product is CASSLGTVLSYTF.

The chain combines TRBV20-1 with TRBJ1-2; a weak D match, TRBD1 (5 bases). The V and J ends lost 4 bases and 4 bases respectively, with 16 bases between them. In germline, CDR1 is DFQATT, CDR2 SNEGSKA (reference sequence). The CDR3 covers 14 residues. The CDR3 sequence: CSATDSDRGYGYTF. CDR3 sequence (DNA): TGCAGTGCTACTGACAGCGATAGGGGCTATGGCTACACCTTC.

This clone was counted a single time. The rearrangement joins TRBV5-1 to TRBJ2-1; TRBD2 matches at 12 bases. The V gene's germline CDR1 is SGHRS and CDR2 YFSETQ. The CDR3 is 17 amino acids. Trimming removed 1 base from V and 5 bases from J; junction bases left unmatched: 7. In DNA form, the CDR3 reads TGCGCCAGCAGCTTGTCGACTAGCGGGAGATCCCACAATGAGCAGTTCTTC. The encoded protein is CASSLSTSGRSHNEQFF.

The rearrangement joins TRBV4-2 to TRBJ2-1; the match to TRBD2 covers 8 bases. CDR3 length equals 17 residues. The V segment lost 2 bases and the J segment 7 bases; nucleotides outside the gene matches: 13. Germline V gene sequence: CDR1 LGHNA, CDR2 YNFKEQ. DNA of the CDR3: TGTGCCAGCAGCCAACCCTCCTCAGCGGGAGTGGTAAATGAGCAGTTCTTC. It yields the protein CASSQPSSAGVVNEQFF.

This clone was observed a few times. The V and J genes are TRBV11-2 and TRBJ2-2, with a tentative D call TRBD2 (5 bases). Per germline, CDR1 SGHAT and CDR2 FQNNGV. Trimming left V 5 bases short and J 2 bases short, with 9 bases between. CDR3 length: 14 residues. CDR3 protein: CASSIPSNTGELFF. The CDR3 coding sequence is TGTGCCAGCAGCATTCCTAGCAACACCGGGGAGCTGTTTTTT.

CDR3 DNA: TGTGCCAGCAGAAAAGAGCGGGGGAGCCCAGATACGCAGTATTTT. Protein product: CASRKERGSPDTQYF. The chain uses TRBV2 and TRBJ2-3, with TRBD2 matching over 8 bases. V trimming: 6 bases; J trimming: 4 bases; junction bases outside the gene matches: 9. Germline V CDR1 and CDR2: SNHLY, FYNNEI. The CDR3 runs 15 residues.

The genes are TRBV5-6 and TRBJ1-1; TRBD1 is a possible D gene (6 bases). This CDR3 spans 15 amino acids. The V gene's germline CDR1 is SGHDT and CDR2 YYEEEE. Trimming took off 1 base at V and 6 bases at J, with 16 bases between the two ends. CDR3 coding DNA: TGTGCCAGCAGCTTGACCCGCCAGGGGATCCCTGAAGCTTTCTTT. Translated: CASSLTRQGIPEAFF.